This TCR beta chain was captured by sequencing in a study of blood T cell repertoires in COVID-19. Study overall: The United States, Italy and Spain provided the acute and convalescent COVID-19 samples. PBMCs, B-cell-depleted T cells, or T cells provided the cDNA or gDNA that made up the material.

TCRdb's copy holds only in-frame clones and misses some; the assay was immunoSEQ multiplex PCR. Counted here are about 210,000 clones, about nine tenths occurring once; the ten biggest clones make up 7.2%. Germline CDR1 is MDHEN and CDR2 is SYDVKM. CDR3 length: 15 amino acids. Trimming pared 7 bases from V and 9 bases from J, leaving 19 bases between. This chain joins TRBV28 and TRBJ1-6; no reliable D call. The clonotype comes from a man aged 30 to 45 in a cohort exposed to, infected with or recovered from COVID-19 (not recorded which). The specimen sequenced was PBMCs or T cells enriched from blood (not recorded which). The CDR3 is CASTPRRRDSSPLHF. The CDR3 coding sequence is TGTGCCAGCACCCCGAGGCGGAGGGATAGTTCACCCCTCCACTTT. The full variable domain, in which reference TRBV28 and TRBJ1-6 provide the parts outside the CDR3, is DVKVTQSSRYLVKRTGEKVFLECVQDMDHENMFWYRQDPGLGLRLIYFSYDVKMKEKGDIPEGYSVSREKKERFSLILESASTNQTSMYLCASTPRRRDSSPLHFGNGTRLTVT.